This T cell receptor beta chain was identified during a study of shared clonotypes between healthy human individuals. Study summary: Per-donor plates numbered three CD4 naive, three CD4 memory, two CD8 naive and one CD8 memory.

The CDR3 is made up of 17 amino acids. The V gene's germline CDR1 is SGHDN and CDR2 FVKESK. V lost 5 bases and J 5 bases, leaving 24 bases between the germline ends. CD45RO-negative, CCR7-selected cells formed the naive CD8 fraction, which excluded terminally differentiated effector memory CD45RA+ cells. The data were produced by immunoSEQ multiplex PCR, yet TCRdb's version contains in-frame clones alone and is incomplete. Found here are about 2.2 million clones, roughly 91% of them singletons; the top ten hold 1.7%. This TCR derives from a man younger than 30 in good health. Some clones in this sample may be carry-over from other donors' samples. The J gene is TRBJ1-1, the V gene TRBV14, with a tentative D call TRBD1 (5 bases). Sequencing was carried out using naive CD8+ T cells from PBMCs. The CDR3: CASSYSRAGLPGTEAFF. CDR3 DNA: TGTGCCAGCAGCTATTCCAGGGCAGGGTTACCGGGGACTGAAGCTTTCTTT. Using reference TRBV14 and TRBJ1-1 for the parts outside the CDR3, the full variable domain is EAGVTQFPSHSVIEKGQTVTLRCDPISGHDNLYWYRRVMGKEIKFLLHFVKESKQDESGMPNNRFLAERTGGTYSTLKVQPAELEDSGVYFCASSYSRAGLPGTEAFFGQGTRLTVV.